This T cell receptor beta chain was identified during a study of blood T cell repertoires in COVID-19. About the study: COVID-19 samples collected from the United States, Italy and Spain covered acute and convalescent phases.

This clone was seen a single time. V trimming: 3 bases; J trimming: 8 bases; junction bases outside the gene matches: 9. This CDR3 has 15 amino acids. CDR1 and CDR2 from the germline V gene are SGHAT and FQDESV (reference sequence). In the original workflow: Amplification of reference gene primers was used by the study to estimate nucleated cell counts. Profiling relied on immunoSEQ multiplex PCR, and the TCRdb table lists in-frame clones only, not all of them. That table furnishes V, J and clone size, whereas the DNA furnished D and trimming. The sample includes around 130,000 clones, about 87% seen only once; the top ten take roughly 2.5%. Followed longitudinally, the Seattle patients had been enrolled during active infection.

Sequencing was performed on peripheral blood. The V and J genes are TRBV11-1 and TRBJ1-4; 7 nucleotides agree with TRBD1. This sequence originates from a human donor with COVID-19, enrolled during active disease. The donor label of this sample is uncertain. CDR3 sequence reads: CASSFTGARVEKLFF. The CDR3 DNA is TGTGCCAGCAGCTTTACAGGGGCAAGGGTAGAAAAACTGTTTTTT.